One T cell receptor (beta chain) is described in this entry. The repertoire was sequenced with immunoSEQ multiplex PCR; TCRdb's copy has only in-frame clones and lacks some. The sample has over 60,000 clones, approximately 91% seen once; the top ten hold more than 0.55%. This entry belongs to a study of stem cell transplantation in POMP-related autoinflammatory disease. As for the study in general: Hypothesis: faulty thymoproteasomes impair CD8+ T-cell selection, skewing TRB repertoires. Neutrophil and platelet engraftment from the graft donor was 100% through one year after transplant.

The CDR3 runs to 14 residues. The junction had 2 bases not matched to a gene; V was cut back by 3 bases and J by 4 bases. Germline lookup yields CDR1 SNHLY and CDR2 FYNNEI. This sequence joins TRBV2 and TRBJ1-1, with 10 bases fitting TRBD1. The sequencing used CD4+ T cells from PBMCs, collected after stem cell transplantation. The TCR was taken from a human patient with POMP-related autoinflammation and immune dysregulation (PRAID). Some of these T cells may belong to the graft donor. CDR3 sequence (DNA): TGTGCCAGCAGTGAGGACAGGGGGGTCACTGAAGCTTTCTTT. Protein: CASSEDRGVTEAFF.